This TCR beta chain was sequenced in a study of OX40 agonist ivuxolimab in advanced cancers. Notes on the research overall: Ivuxolimab was a fully human IgG2 agonistic monoclonal antibody targeting the costimulatory receptor OX40 (CD134). The paper reports the monotherapy dose-escalation portion (N of about 50 patients) of the phase I ivuxolimab trial. The point of sequencing TCRbeta in the periphery was to test whether ivuxolimab changed TCR sequence diversity and drove clonal T-cell expansion. In the dose-escalation cohort, more than 80% of patients were male, and the mean age was 60 years with a range of roughly 20 to 85. Patients were allowed to have had prior anti-PD-1, anti-PD-L1 or anti-CTLA-4 therapy, and approximately 41% of the dose-escalation patients had previously received checkpoint inhibitors. Of the approximately 54 patients in dose escalation, some 20 had hepatocellular carcinoma, some 15 had melanoma, 9 had renal cell carcinoma and 9 had head and neck cancer. Partial responses were achieved by three dose-escalation patients, of whom one had hepatocellular carcinoma and two had cutaneous melanoma. Intravenous ivuxolimab was administered to patients every 2 weeks at six dose levels: 0.01, 0.1, 0.3, 1.5, 3 and 10 mg/kg. The paper's findings and limits, for the study overall: Low levels of normalized T-cell clonal expansion were also seen in some patients who did not respond. In partial responders in the 0.1-3.0 mg/kg groups, normalized peripheral clonal expansion was found to be among the lowest, especially among CD8+ T cells. After ivuxolimab, expanded clones were on average more numerous among CD8+ T cells than among CD4+ T cells. At doses of 0.1 to 3.0 mg/kg, clonal expansion of both CD4+ and CD8+ T cells in blood was seen between baseline and week 6. The antigen specificity of the clonally expanded peripheral T cells was not determined.

For sequencing of the TCRbeta CDR3 region, genomic DNA was extracted from the sorted cells. The immunoSEQ Assay was used to sequence the TCRbeta CDR3 regions. This immuneACCESS table, as held by TCRdb, lists in-frame sequences with V and J called but not all clones. Of the missing ones, under half trace to an unresolved V gene in checked studies; the others have no known cause. This sample has some 30,000 clones in its table, and more than 70% of those were observed once. In total, the top ten clones hold under 30% of the sample. Patients with a history of autoimmune disease or receiving systemic immunosuppression were excluded from the trial. Peripheral blood for TCR sequencing was drawn from every dose cohort at baseline, at cycle 4 day 1 and at cycle 7 day 1. Samples came from an open-label, multicenter, first-in-human phase I dose-escalation trial of ivuxolimab. Adults with locally advanced or metastatic head and neck squamous cell, hepatocellular, melanoma or renal cell carcinoma were enrolled in the trial. CD4+ and CD8+ T cells were sorted separately from peripheral blood before TCR sequencing.

From the cysteine through the phenylalanine, the CDR3 covers 17 amino acids. Left in the record is the CDR3 DNA by itself, 51 bases read in frame from the first base. The germline V gene gives CDR1 as SGHVS and CDR2 as FQNEAQ. Trimming at the junction amounts to 5 bases on V and 1 base on J, and the germline ends lie 17 bases apart. Compared with the rest of its sample, this clone is medium-sized (0.01 to 0.1%). What this receptor recognizes is not known. Base-call qualities are not available, and no considerably larger clone is one nucleotide away. Recombination joined TRBV7-8 with TRBJ2-2; TRBD2 is a weak D gene call, 5 bases matching. The material sequenced was CD4+ or CD8+ T cells sorted from blood, taken in a trial of the OX40 agonist ivuxolimab. The source is an adult with an advanced solid tumor such as melanoma, head and neck, liver or kidney cancer. The CDR3 corresponds to CASSPVGRVLNTGELFF. DNA sequence: TGTGCCAGCAGCCCGGTCGGGCGGGTCCTGAACACCGGGGAGCTGTTTTTT. Joined to the reference TRBV7-8 and TRBJ2-2 proteins, this CDR3 gives the full variable domain: GAGVSQSPRYKVAKRGQDVALRCDPISGHVSLFWYQQALGQGPEFLTYFQNEAQLDKSGLPSDRFFAERPEGSVSTLKIQRTQQEDSAVYLCASSPVGRVLNTGELFFGEGSRLTVL.